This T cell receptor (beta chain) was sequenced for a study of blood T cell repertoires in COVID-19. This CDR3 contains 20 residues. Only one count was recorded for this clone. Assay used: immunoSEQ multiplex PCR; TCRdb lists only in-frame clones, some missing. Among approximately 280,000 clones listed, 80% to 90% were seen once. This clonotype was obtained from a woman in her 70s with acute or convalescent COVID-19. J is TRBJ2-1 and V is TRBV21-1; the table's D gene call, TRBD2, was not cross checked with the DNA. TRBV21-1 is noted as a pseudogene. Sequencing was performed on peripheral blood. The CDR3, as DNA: TGTGCCAGCAGCAAAGACTCTAAGGGACTAGCGGGGGGCCGCTACAATGAGCAGTTCTTC. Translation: CASSKDSKGLAGGRYNEQFF.